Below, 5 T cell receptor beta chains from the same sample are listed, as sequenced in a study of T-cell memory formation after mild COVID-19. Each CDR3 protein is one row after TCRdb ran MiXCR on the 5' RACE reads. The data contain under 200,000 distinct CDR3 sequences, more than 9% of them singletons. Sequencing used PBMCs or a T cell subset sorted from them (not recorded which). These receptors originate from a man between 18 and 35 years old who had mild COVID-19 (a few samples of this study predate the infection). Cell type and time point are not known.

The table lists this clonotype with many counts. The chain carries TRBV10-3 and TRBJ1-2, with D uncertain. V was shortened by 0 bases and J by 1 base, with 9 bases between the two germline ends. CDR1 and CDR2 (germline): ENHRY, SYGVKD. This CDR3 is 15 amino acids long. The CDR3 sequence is CAISESTGVNYGYTF. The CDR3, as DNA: TGTGCCATCAGTGAGTCGACGGGCGTTAACTATGGCTACACCTTC.

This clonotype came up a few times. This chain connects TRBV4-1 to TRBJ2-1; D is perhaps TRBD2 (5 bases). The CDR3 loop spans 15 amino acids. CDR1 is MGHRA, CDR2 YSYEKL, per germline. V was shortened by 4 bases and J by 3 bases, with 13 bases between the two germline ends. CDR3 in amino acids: CASSLGLTIYNEQFF. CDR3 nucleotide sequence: TGCGCCAGCAGCCTTGGACTTACGATCTACAATGAGCAGTTCTTC.

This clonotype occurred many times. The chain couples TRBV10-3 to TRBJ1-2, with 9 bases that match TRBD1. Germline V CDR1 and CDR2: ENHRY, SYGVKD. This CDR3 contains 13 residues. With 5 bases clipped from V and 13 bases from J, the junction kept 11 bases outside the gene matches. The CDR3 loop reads CAISNRDRDALTF. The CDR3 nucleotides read TGTGCCATCAGTAACCGGGACAGGGACGCTCTCACCTTC.

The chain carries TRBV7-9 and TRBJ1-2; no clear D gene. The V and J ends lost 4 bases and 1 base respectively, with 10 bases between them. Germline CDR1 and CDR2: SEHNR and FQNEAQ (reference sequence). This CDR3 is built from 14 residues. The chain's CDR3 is CASSSVPNNYGYTF. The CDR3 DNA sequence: TGTGCCAGCAGCTCTGTACCAAATAACTATGGCTACACCTTC. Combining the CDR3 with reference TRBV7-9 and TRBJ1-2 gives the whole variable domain DTGVSQNPRHKITKRGQNVTFRCDPISEHNRLYWYRQTLGQGPEFLTYFQNEAQLEKSRLLSDRFSAERPKGSFSTLEIQRTEQGDSAMYLCASSSVPNNYGYTFGSGTRLTVV.

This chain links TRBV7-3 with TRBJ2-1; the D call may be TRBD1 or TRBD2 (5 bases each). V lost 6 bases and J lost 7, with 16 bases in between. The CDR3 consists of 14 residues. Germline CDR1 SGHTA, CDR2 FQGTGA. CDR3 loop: CASSTDRGINEQFF. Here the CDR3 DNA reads TGTGCCAGCAGTACTGACAGAGGGATTAATGAGCAGTTCTTC.